Each of the 28 T cell receptor beta chains below was sequenced from the same sample in a study of blood T cell repertoires in COVID-19. Sequencing used immunoSEQ multiplex PCR; TCRdb keeps in-frame clones, though not all of them. The table lists about 220,000 clones, 88% of them singletons. The sequenced sample consisted of peripheral blood. These receptors were collected from a man aged 40-49 years with acute or convalescent COVID-19.

This clone was found once. The chain joins TRBV18 to TRBJ1-2; D possibly corresponds to TRBD1 (5 bases). The V end was cut by 0 bases, the J end by 7 bases, with 12 bases between. Per the germline V gene, CDR1 is KGHSH and CDR2 is LQKENI. CDR3 size: 14 residues. The CDR3 sequence is CASSPPGGASGYTF. CDR3 nucleotide sequence: TGTGCCAGCTCACCACCCGGGGGAGCGAGTGGCTACACCTTC.

The rearrangement links TRBV6-5 to TRBJ2-3, with D possibly being TRBD1 (6 bases). The CDR3 is 14 residues long. V lost 7 bases and J lost 3, with 14 bases in between. CDR1 is MNHEY, CDR2 SVGAGI, per germline. This chain's CDR3 is CASTKAGVTDTQYF. The CDR3 DNA sequence: TGTGCCAGCACTAAGGCAGGGGTGACAGATACGCAGTATTTT.

The chain joins TRBV2 to TRBJ1-2; TRBD1 aligns across 7 bases. Trimming cost V 2 bases and J 2 bases; bases outside gene matches: 8. CDR3 length: 16 residues. CDR1 is SNHLY, CDR2 FYNNEI, per germline. CDR3 coding DNA: TGTGCCAGCAGTGAACAGGGGGTAACGGCCAACTATGGCTACACCTTC. This gives the protein CASSEQGVTANYGYTF.

The J gene is TRBJ1-3, the V gene TRBV4-1; D uncertain. This CDR3 contains 15 residues. V shed 4 bases and J shed 2 bases, with 12 bases lying between them. Germline V lookup: CDR1 MGHRA, CDR2 YSYEKL. CDR3 sequence reads: CASSLLTAPGNTIYF. CDR3 coding DNA: TGCGCCAGCAGCCTCCTAACAGCTCCTGGAAACACCATATATTTT.

The chain carries TRBV10-3 and TRBJ1-2, with 9 bases aligning to TRBD1. The CDR3 is 15 residues long. J lost 1 base, V lost 6 bases, and 6 bases had no gene match. Looked up from germline, CDR1 is ENHRY and CDR2 is SYGVKD. DNA for the CDR3: TGTGCCATCAGCGATCCGGGACAGGGTAACTATGGCTACACCTTC. Encoded protein: CAISDPGQGNYGYTF.

The chain is built from TRBV24-1 and TRBJ2-3; 8 bases align to TRBD2. The CDR3 has 15 residues. Germline V CDR1 and CDR2: KGHDR, SFDVKD. With 3 bases clipped from V and 0 bases from J, the junction kept 1 base outside the gene matches. CDR3 in DNA: TGTGCCACCAGTGATCCTAGCGGGAGCACAGATACGCAGTATTTT. This translates into CATSDPSGSTDTQYF.

The chain is built from TRBV27 and TRBJ2-5; 7 bases are shared with TRBD2. The CDR3 contains 16 residues. Germline CDR1 and CDR2: MNHEY and SMNVEV (reference sequence). Trimming at V came to 2 bases and at J to 5 bases, leaving 11 bases not matched to a gene. This CDR3 is CASSLRLTSASETQYF. In DNA form, the CDR3 reads TGTGCCAGCAGTTTAAGACTTACTAGCGCTTCGGAGACCCAGTACTTC.

The chain joins TRBV28 to TRBJ1-5; 8 positions agree with TRBD1. The V segment lost 5 bases and the J segment 5 bases; nucleotides outside the gene matches: 8. CDR3 length: 15 amino acids. The germline gives CDR1 MDHEN, CDR2 SYDVKM. In DNA form, the CDR3 reads TGTGCCAGCAGTCCGCCCAGGGGGCAGGATCAGCCCCAGCATTTT. It specifies CASSPPRGQDQPQHF.

This chain connects TRBV7-2 to TRBJ2-7, with 10 nucleotides matching TRBD2. Germline V gives CDR1 SGHTA, CDR2 FQGNSA. The CDR3 runs 16 residues. Trimming took 0 bases from V and 2 from J; bases not matched to a gene: 4. The DNA of the CDR3 is TGTGCCAGCAGCTTAGCTACTAGCGGGAATACCTACGAGCAGTACTTC. Its translation is CASSLATSGNTYEQYF.

Comments on this clone: An end of the junction differs from the germline gene, which may be a read error. This chain uses TRBV24-1 with TRBJ2-2; D not resolved. Germline assignment: CDR1 KGHDR and CDR2 SFDVKD. CDR3 size: 17 residues. In DNA, the CDR3 is TGTGCCACCGGTGACCCCCCCCGGAGTATGGGCACCGGGGAGCTGTTTTTT. It is translated as CATGDPPRSMGTGELFF.

The count of this clone is one. In nucleotides, the CDR3 is TGTGCCAGAAGCTTAGCGACTGCGAGCTCCTACAATGAGCAGTTCTTC. Translating it yields CARSLATASSYNEQFF. The chain combines TRBV7-5 with TRBJ2-1; the table's D call, TRBD2, has no DNA check behind it. TRBV7-5 is tagged as a pseudogene. This CDR3 comprises 16 residues.

V gene TRBV29-1 combines with J gene TRBJ1-1, with D perhaps matching TRBD1 (5 bases). Germline V CDR1 and CDR2: SQVTM, ANQGSEA. V lost 3 bases to trimming and J lost 4 bases, with 12 bases between them. CDR3 length: 13 amino acids. This CDR3 reads CSVERQGITEAFF. The CDR3 DNA follows: TGCAGCGTTGAGAGGCAGGGCATCACTGAAGCTTTCTTT.

This rearrangement joins TRBV19 to TRBJ1-2; maybe TRBD1 (5 bases). The CDR3 sequence is 15 residues long. Germline lookup yields CDR1 LNHDA and CDR2 SQIVND (reference sequence). The V end was cut by 5 bases, the J end by 5 bases, with 18 bases between. CDR3 sequence reads: CASSAGTAEGYGYTF. CDR3 nucleotide sequence: TGTGCCAGTAGTGCGGGAACAGCAGAGGGGTATGGCTACACCTTC.

This clone has more than one count but fewer than ten. The rearrangement joins TRBV6-5 to TRBJ2-1; TRBD2 is a possible D gene (5 bases). The CDR3 runs 15 residues. Germline V gene sequence: CDR1 MNHEY, CDR2 SVGAGI. The germline V and J ends were trimmed by 8 bases and 0 bases, with 14 bases remaining between them. CDR3 coding DNA: TGTGCCAGCCAGCGAACCGGGATCTCCTACAATGAGCAGTTCTTC. This translates into CASQRTGISYNEQFF.

This sequence joins TRBV21-1 and TRBJ2-1; the table calls TRBD1, which could not be checked here. TRBV21-1 is tagged as a pseudogene. The CDR3 sequence is 14 residues long. The CDR3 coding sequence is TGTGCCAGCAGCAAAGGACATCTTTACAATGAGCAGTTCTTC. Encoded protein: CASSKGHLYNEQFF.

The genes are TRBV9 and TRBJ2-7; D might be TRBD1 (6 bases). V dropped 0 bases and J dropped 6 bases, with 19 bases sitting between them. From germline, CDR1 is SGDLS and CDR2 YYNGEE. This CDR3 comprises 16 residues. This chain's CDR3 is CASSVESGVSVSEQYF. In DNA, the CDR3 is TGTGCCAGCAGCGTAGAATCAGGGGTGTCGGTGAGCGAGCAGTACTTC.

This clone turned up a few times. V gene TRBV2 combines with J gene TRBJ2-2; maybe TRBD2 (6 bases). V lost 2 bases and J lost 6, with 16 bases in between. This CDR3 has 16 amino acids. Germline V gene sequence: CDR1 SNHLY, CDR2 FYNNEI. CDR3 nucleotides: TGTGCCAGCAGTGAATATGGGGGGAATGACGCCGGGGAGCTGTTTTTT. Translated: CASSEYGGNDAGELFF.

V gene TRBV3-1 (or the pseudogene TRBV3-2) combines with J gene TRBJ2-2; 13 nucleotides align to TRBD2. The V gene's germline CDR1 is LGHDT and CDR2 YNNKEL (reference sequence). The V gene end was trimmed by 6 bases and the J gene end by 4 bases; junction bases not matched to a gene: 2. This CDR3 is built from 15 residues. The CDR3: CASRGLAGSTGELFF. CDR3 bases: TGTGCCAGCAGGGGACTAGCGGGGAGCACCGGGGAGCTGTTTTTT.

The chain employs TRBV6-5 and TRBJ1-4; D may be TRBD1 (6 bases). Germline V gene data show CDR1 as MNHEY and CDR2 as SVGAGI. V was cut by 4 bases and J by 10 bases, with 10 bases left in between. This CDR3 has 12 residues. Here the CDR3 reads CASSLQGRKLFF. CDR3 sequence (DNA): TGTGCCAGCAGTTTACAGGGAAGAAAACTGTTTTTT.

This rearrangement joins TRBV9 to TRBJ2-1; 9 positions match TRBD1. The germline V gene has CDR1 SGDLS and CDR2 YYNGEE. CDR3 length: 12 residues. The ends lost 9 bases at V and 4 bases at J; junction bases unmatched: 2. In DNA form, the CDR3 reads TGTGCCACCGGACAGGGGTACAATGAGCAGTTCTTC. Protein sequence: CATGQGYNEQFF.

This clone was recorded a few times. The rearrangement joins TRBV2 to TRBJ1-5; 8 bases line up with TRBD1. The CDR3 totals 16 residues. Trimming cost V 5 bases and J 7 bases; bases outside gene matches: 13. Germline assignment: CDR1 SNHLY and CDR2 FYNNEI. CDR3 nucleotide sequence: TGTGCCAGCAGTCCGTCCCGGGACAGGTTAAGGCAGCCCCAGCATTTT. Translating gives CASSPSRDRLRQPQHF.

The gene calls are TRBV20-1 and TRBJ1-5; D might be TRBD1 (5 bases). CDR3 length: 13 residues. Germline V lookup: CDR1 DFQATT, CDR2 SNEGSKA (reference sequence). V was clipped by 3 bases and J by 5 bases, with 11 bases between them. The CDR3 sequence: CSASSRVDQPQHF. The CDR3, as DNA: TGCAGTGCTAGTAGCAGGGTTGATCAGCCCCAGCATTTT.

The V call is TRBV5-1, the J call TRBJ1-2, with D perhaps matching TRBD1 (6 bases). Looked up from germline, CDR1 is SGHRS and CDR2 is YFSETQ. Trimming took 0 bases from V and 5 from J, leaving 14 bases between them. The CDR3 is 15 residues long. CDR3 nucleotides: TGCGCCAGCAGCTTGGTGCCAGGGGAGGGGTATGGCTACACCTTC. Residues: CASSLVPGEGYGYTF.

The V and J genes are TRBV2 and TRBJ2-7; TRBD2 aligns across 8 bases. The CDR3 has 15 residues. CDR1 SNHLY and CDR2 FYNNEI come from the germline V gene. The V segment lost 3 bases and the J segment 5 bases; nucleotides outside the gene matches: 9. The CDR3 spells CASSEAGRVRDEQYF. The CDR3 DNA sequence: TGTGCCAGCAGTGAGGCCGGGAGGGTAAGGGACGAGCAGTACTTC.

V is TRBV10-3 and J is TRBJ1-1; 8 bases fit TRBD1. This CDR3 comprises 14 residues. After removal of 6 bases from V and 3 bases from J, the junction contained 6 bases not matched to a gene. Germline CDR1 reads ENHRY; CDR2 reads SYGVKD. The CDR3 coding sequence is TGTGCCATCAGAGAGACAGGGGAGTACACTGAAGCTTTCTTT. It yields the protein CAIRETGEYTEAFF.

This chain links TRBV27 with TRBJ1-6; TRBD1 aligns across 7 bases. CDR1 is MNHEY and CDR2 is SMNVEV in the germline V gene (reference sequence). Trimming cost V 8 bases and J 9 bases; bases outside gene matches: 19. The CDR3 spans 17 residues. CDR3 sequence reads: CASRPAGGRARGSPLHF. Written as DNA, the CDR3 is TGTGCCAGCCGTCCTGCAGGGGGAAGGGCCCGTGGTTCACCCCTCCACTTT.

V is TRBV27 and J is TRBJ2-3; TRBD2 might be the D (6 bases). V was clipped by 8 bases and J by 0 bases, with 9 bases between them. The germline V gene has CDR1 MNHEY and CDR2 SMNVEV (reference sequence). The CDR3 length is 13 residues. The DNA for the CDR3 is TGTGCCAGCCGGGAGTACAGCACAGATACGCAGTATTTT. Protein: CASREYSTDTQYF.

This chain uses TRBV3-1 (or the pseudogene TRBV3-2) with TRBJ1-2; 9 bases match TRBD1. There are 15 residues in the CDR3. Germline CDR1 and CDR2: LGHDT and YNNKEL (reference sequence). Trimming removed 2 bases from V and 4 bases from J; junction bases left unmatched: 5. CDR3 sequence reads: CASSQIRTGAYGYTF. Here the CDR3 DNA reads TGTGCCAGCAGCCAAATCCGGACAGGGGCCTATGGCTACACCTTC.